The 29 T cell receptor beta chains given below trace back to one sample, sequenced in a study of cytomegalovirus exposure and HLA in healthy donors. 60 Vbeta and 13 Jbeta primers were used in PCR. Generated by immunoSEQ multiplex PCR, the TCRdb table keeps only in-frame clones and is missing some. The sample shows 270,000 or so clones, roughly 85% of them seen only once. Sequencing was done on a sample of PBMCs. The receptors stem from a man in his forties in good health and CMV-seropositive.

The rearrangement links TRBV30 to TRBJ2-3; TRBD2 matches at 12 bases. This CDR3 comprises 15 residues. From germline, CDR1 is GTSNPN and CDR2 SVGIG (reference sequence). J lost 5 bases, V lost 3 bases, and 6 bases had no gene match. The CDR3 nucleotides are TGTGCCTGGAGGCTCGGACTAGCGGGACTAGATACGCAGTATTTT. It is translated as CAWRLGLAGLDTQYF.

J is TRBJ2-4 and V is TRBV5-1; a possible D gene is TRBD1 (6 bases). V lost 5 bases and J 0 bases, leaving 18 bases between the germline ends. Germline V gene lookup returns CDR1 SGHRS and CDR2 YFSETQ. The CDR3 runs to 17 residues. The CDR3 is CASRATGFSIAKNIQYF. The CDR3 bases are TGCGCCAGCAGGGCCACAGGGTTTTCAATAGCCAAAAACATTCAGTACTTC.

A word on this clone: At one of its ends the junction is not consistent with the germline gene, which may arise from a read error. V usage is TRBV7-9 and J usage is TRBJ1-1, with TRBD1 identical over 11 bases. This CDR3 has 16 residues. The V gene's germline CDR1 is SEHNR and CDR2 FQNEAQ (reference sequence). CDR3 DNA sequence: TGTTCCAGCAGCTTCCGGACAGGGGGCAGAGACACTGAAGCTTTCTTT. Translated, it gives CSSSFRTGGRDTEAFF.

The chain joins TRBV4-2 to TRBJ2-3; the D gene is possibly TRBD1 (6 bases). This CDR3 spans 14 amino acids. Germline V gives CDR1 LGHNA, CDR2 YNFKEQ. V was pared by 0 bases and J by 4 bases, with 8 bases between. DNA for the CDR3: TGTGCCAGCAGCCAAGAACAGGGCTCAGATACGCAGTATTTT. The encoded protein is CASSQEQGSDTQYF.

The V call is TRBV19, the J call TRBJ2-1; 9 bases agree with TRBD1. CDR1 LNHDA and CDR2 SQIVND come from the germline V gene (reference sequence). V shed 1 base, J shed 6 bases, and the junction held 4 bases outside the gene matches. The CDR3 covers 15 residues. The CDR3 region is CASSIAGQGGNEQFF. CDR3 in DNA: TGTGCCAGTAGTATAGCGGGACAGGGCGGCAATGAGCAGTTCTTC.

A note on this clone: Other DNA sequences of this sample code for an identical CDR3. The chain couples TRBV5-6 to TRBJ1-2; no definite D call. The CDR3 has 13 residues. Germline lookup yields CDR1 SGHDT and CDR2 YYEEEE. V was cut by 4 bases and J by 3 bases, with 10 bases left in between. The CDR3 nucleotides read TGTGCCAGCAGCGGGCGGGGATACTATGGCTACACCTTC. Its protein product is CASSGRGYYGYTF.

The rearrangement joins TRBV28 to TRBJ1-3; 7 bases map to TRBD1. CDR1 is MDHEN and CDR2 is SYDVKM in the germline V gene. Unmatched junction bases numbered 3, after V lost 4 bases and J lost 0 bases. The CDR3 runs 15 residues. The CDR3, as DNA: TGTGCCAGCAGTTACAGGGGTCCCTCTGGAAACACCATATATTTT. Encoded protein: CASSYRGPSGNTIYF.

The J gene is TRBJ2-1, the V gene TRBV6-5; D perhaps matches TRBD2 (6 bases). The ends were cut back, 5 bases at V and 4 bases at J, with 15 bases in the middle. This CDR3 contains 15 residues. Per the germline V gene, CDR1 is MNHEY and CDR2 is SVGAGI. CDR3 region: CASSPDGSRYNEQFF. As DNA, the CDR3 is TGTGCCAGCAGTCCCGACGGGAGTAGATACAATGAGCAGTTCTTC.

This chain joins TRBV19 and TRBJ2-7; 10 nucleotides match TRBD1. This CDR3 has 15 amino acids. The trim removed 3 bases at V and 3 bases at J, leaving 5 bases unmatched. In germline, CDR1 is LNHDA, CDR2 SQIVND (reference sequence). CDR3 region: CASSIGTGVGYEQYF. CDR3 coding DNA: TGTGCCAGTAGTATTGGGACAGGGGTGGGCTACGAGCAGTACTTC.

The DNA for the CDR3 is TGTGCCAGCAGCTTGGGGACTAGCGGGACTCTCGAGCAGTACTTC. Translation gives CASSLGTSGTLEQYF. This chain uses TRBV7-8 with TRBJ2-7; 13 positions agree with TRBD2. CDR1 and CDR2 from the germline V gene are SGHVS and FQNEAQ. The length of the CDR3 is 15 residues. The V segment lost 3 bases and the J segment 6 bases; nucleotides outside the gene matches: 5.

The rearrangement links TRBV19 to TRBJ1-2, with 7 bases that match TRBD1. CDR1 and CDR2 from the germline V gene are LNHDA and SQIVND (reference sequence). The V and J ends lost 7 bases and 0 bases, in that order; junction bases with no gene match: 2. This CDR3 has 13 residues. CDR3 protein: CASTGGPNYGYTF. The CDR3 coding sequence is TGTGCCAGTACAGGGGGACCTAACTATGGCTACACCTTC.

The gene calls are TRBV25-1 and TRBJ2-3; 8 positions agree with TRBD2. The CDR3 contains 15 residues. Germline V lookup: CDR1 MGHDK, CDR2 SYGVNS. The V segment lost 1 base and the J segment 4 bases; nucleotides outside the gene matches: 4. CDR3 coding DNA: TGTGCCAGCAGTGAATGGACTAGCAGATCAGATACGCAGTATTTT. This translates into CASSEWTSRSDTQYF.

The chain is built from TRBV5-6 and TRBJ1-2, with TRBD1 matching over 7 bases. Germline values: CDR1 SGHDT, CDR2 YYEEEE. V was pared by 4 bases and J by 8 bases, with 8 bases of the junction left unmatched. The CDR3 totals 13 residues. The CDR3 spells CASSGDRADGYTF. The CDR3 coding sequence is TGTGCCAGCAGCGGCGACAGGGCGGACGGCTACACCTTC.

V is TRBV7-9 and J is TRBJ2-5; TRBD2 agrees at 8 bases. Germline V gene data show CDR1 as SEHNR and CDR2 as FQNEAQ (reference sequence). With 2 bases clipped from V and 5 bases from J, the junction kept 4 bases outside the gene matches. The length of the CDR3 is 14 residues. CDR3 in DNA: TGTGCCAGCAGCTTACCGGGAGGGCGGGAGACCCAGTACTTC. Encoded protein: CASSLPGGRETQYF.

Notes on this clone: Mismatch with germline at one junction end may stem from a read error. CDR3 in amino acids: CSSSLGSSHYGYTF. The CDR3 DNA is TGTTCCAGCAGCTTAGGGAGTTCTCACTATGGCTACACCTTC. The chain recombines TRBV7-9 with TRBJ1-2; D uncertain. Germline-derived CDR1 and CDR2 are SEHNR and FQNEAQ (reference sequence). The CDR3 has 14 amino acids.

The J gene is TRBJ2-3, the V gene TRBV9; maybe TRBD1 (5 bases). Trimming shortened V by 0 bases and J by 2 bases, and 10 bases separated the two germline ends. Germline-derived CDR1 and CDR2 are SGDLS and YYNGEE. CDR3 size: 15 residues. CDR3 nucleotide sequence: TGTGCCAGCAGCGTAGGACAGAGTCTCACAGATACGCAGTATTTT. Translated: CASSVGQSLTDTQYF.

The chain combines TRBV28 with TRBJ2-3; 7 positions agree with TRBD2. Trimming at V came to 5 bases and at J to 2 bases, leaving 16 bases not matched to a gene. The CDR3 covers 18 residues. From germline, CDR1 is MDHEN and CDR2 SYDVKM. This CDR3 reads CASSPLGRGGPSTDTQYF. The DNA of the CDR3 is TGTGCCAGCAGTCCCCTCGGAAGGGGAGGGCCTTCCACAGATACGCAGTATTTT.

In its sample, this clone was seen once. V gene TRBV5-1 combines with J gene TRBJ2-5; D might be TRBD2 (7 bases). The germline CDR1 and CDR2 sequences are SGHRS and YFSETQ. Trimming removed 2 bases from V and 4 bases from J, with 18 bases in between. The CDR3 has 16 residues. The CDR3 DNA is TGCGCCAGCAGCTTTCCAAAGGGGGGGCTTGGAGAGACCCAGTACTTC. Residues: CASSFPKGGLGETQYF.

The chain couples TRBV5-1 to TRBJ2-7; TRBD1 might be the D (6 bases). Germline V lookup: CDR1 SGHRS, CDR2 YFSETQ. Trimming removed 0 bases from V and 5 bases from J, with 12 bases in between. This CDR3 spans 14 amino acids. The DNA for the CDR3 is TGCGCCAGCAGCTTGGGCCGGGACACCCACGAGCAGTACTTC. It specifies CASSLGRDTHEQYF.

The chain uses TRBV28 and TRBJ2-5; TRBD2 aligns across 10 bases. There are 15 residues in the CDR3. J was trimmed by 1 base and V by 6 bases; bases with no gene match: 5. Germline V gives CDR1 MDHEN, CDR2 SYDVKM. The CDR3 sequence: CASRGAGGPQETQYF. The CDR3 nucleotides read TGTGCCAGCAGGGGAGCGGGAGGGCCCCAAGAGACCCAGTACTTC.

The rearrangement uses TRBV4-1 and TRBJ2-5; tentatively, D is TRBD2 (5 bases). The ends were cut back, 1 base at V and 3 bases at J, with 12 bases in the middle. Germline V gene data show CDR1 as MGHRA and CDR2 as YSYEKL. The CDR3 loop spans 15 amino acids. The CDR3: CASSQAWAREETQYF. In DNA form, the CDR3 reads TGCGCCAGCAGCCAAGCGTGGGCGCGGGAAGAGACCCAGTACTTC.

This clone appeared once. V usage is TRBV7-6 and J usage is TRBJ1-1, with TRBD1 matching 11 bases. V lost 5 bases to trimming and J lost 7 bases; unmatched junction nucleotides: 6. There are 14 residues in the CDR3. Germline V gene lookup returns CDR1 SGHVS and CDR2 FNYEAQ. CDR3 amino acids: CASSPGTGGHEAFF. The CDR3 DNA reads TGTGCCAGCAGCCCAGGGACAGGGGGGCATGAAGCTTTCTTT.

V usage is TRBV11-3 and J usage is TRBJ2-3; 8 bases line up with TRBD1. The CDR3 length is 15 residues. CDR1 is SGHNT and CDR2 is YENEEA in the germline V gene. Trimming removed 5 bases from V and 6 bases from J; junction bases left unmatched: 10. CDR3 in amino acids: CASSPGTGRPDTQYF. CDR3 nucleotides: TGTGCCAGCAGCCCTGGGACAGGCCGCCCGGATACGCAGTATTTT.

V usage is TRBV18 and J usage is TRBJ2-5; D is ambiguous. V shed 0 bases and J shed 3 bases, with 8 bases lying between them. CDR3 length: 14 amino acids. Looked up from germline, CDR1 is KGHSH and CDR2 is LQKENI. For the CDR3, the DNA is TGTGCCAGCTCACCACCACTGGTTAAAGAGACCCAGTACTTC. This encodes CASSPPLVKETQYF. Looking up the rest from reference TRBV18 and TRBJ2-5 gives the full variable domain: NAGVMQNPRHLVRRRGQEARLRCSPMKGHSHVYWYRQLPEEGLKFMVYLQKENIIDESGMPKERFSAEFPKEGPSILRIQQVVRGDSAAYFCASSPPLVKETQYFGPGTRLLVL.

The chain is built from TRBV7-8 and TRBJ1-2; 8 bases agree with TRBD1. CDR1 and CDR2 from the germline V gene are SGHVS and FQNEAQ. The CDR3 length is 16 residues. The V segment lost 3 bases and the J segment 2 bases; nucleotides outside the gene matches: 8. This CDR3 reads CASSFFWRTGNYGYTF. The CDR3 DNA is TGTGCCAGCAGCTTCTTTTGGCGGACAGGGAACTATGGCTACACCTTC.

The gene calls are TRBV9 and TRBJ2-7; D is unclear. Germline CDR1 reads SGDLS; CDR2 reads YYNGEE. The CDR3 has 13 residues. Trimming left V 3 bases short and J 5 bases short, with 12 bases between. The CDR3 loop reads CASSDDLSDEQYF. DNA of the CDR3: TGTGCCAGCAGCGACGATCTGAGCGACGAGCAGTACTTC.

CDR3 nucleotides: TGTGCCAGCAGCCAAGGAACAGCGGGAGCAACAGATACGCAGTATTTT. Translated: CASSQGTAGATDTQYF. The gene calls are TRBV4-2 and TRBJ2-3; TRBD2 matches 8 bases. Germline lookup yields CDR1 LGHNA and CDR2 YNFKEQ. The CDR3 totals 16 residues. V dropped 1 base and J dropped 3; count of bases not matched to a gene: 6.

This chain joins TRBV19 and TRBJ1-1; 7 nucleotides line up with TRBD1. CDR1 is LNHDA, CDR2 SQIVND, per germline (reference sequence). CDR3 length equals 14 residues. Germline trimming cut 5 bases from V and 1 base from J; bases unmatched to any gene: 4. The CDR3 here is CASSDRAWNTEAFF. Written as DNA, the CDR3 is TGTGCCAGTAGTGACAGGGCCTGGAACACTGAAGCTTTCTTT.

The chain uses TRBV28 and TRBJ1-1; D remains unclear. Germline CDR1 reads MDHEN; CDR2 reads SYDVKM. The V and J ends lost 11 bases and 0 bases respectively, with 16 bases between them. CDR3 length: 14 amino acids. The CDR3: CAGHSPTLNTEAFF. CDR3 coding DNA: TGTGCCGGTCACTCGCCCACCTTGAACACTGAAGCTTTCTTT.